This is a list of T cell receptor beta chains from one sample in a study of blood T cell repertoires in COVID-19. Some clones are missing from TCRdb's copy, which holds only in-frame ones; the method was immunoSEQ multiplex PCR. The profile covers about 260,000 clones, with 91% appearing a single time and 2.5% to 3% taken by the ten largest. Input material: PBMCs or T cells enriched from blood (not recorded which). The receptors here all came from a man aged 35-49 years who had been exposed to COVID-19. CDR3s include the opening cysteine and the closing phenylalanine or tryptophan. The D gene is left open where the match is weak. Where a row states a size, it is once, few, many or the class of an expanded clone; other rows omit it.

TRBJ2-1 | NA | NA | TRBV10-3 | TGTGCCATCTCCTTCAGGGATGGGTTAAGGTCCTACAATGAGCAGTTCTTC | CAISFRDGLRSYNEQFF
TRBJ1-3 | NA | NA | TRBV23-1 | TGCGCCAGCAGCCCTGGGGGGGTTTCCTCTGGAAACACCATATATTTT | CASSPGGVSSGNTIYF
TRBJ2-1 | NA | NA | TRBV12-5 | TGTGCTAGTGAAGCAGGGGTATACAATGAGCAGTTCTTC | CASEAGVYNEQFF
TRBJ1-1 | TRBD1 | once | TRBV3-1/TRBV3-2 | TGTGCCAGCAGCCAAGATTCGGGGACAGGGGGTCTCTGGACTGAAGCTTTCTTT | CASSQDSGTGGLWTEAFF
TRBJ2-7 | NA | NA | TRBV20-1 | TGCAGTGCTAGTCGAGCGGTGAGCTCCTACGAGCAGTACTTC | CSASRAVSSYEQYF
TRBJ2-7 | TRBD2 | NA | TRBV24-1 | TGTGCCACCAGTGATTTTTCAGCGACTAGCGGGAGCTACGAGCAGTACTTC | CATSDFSATSGSYEQYF
TRBJ1-1 | NA | NA | TRBV24-1 | TGTGCCACCATGAGAGGATTTACTGAAGCTTTCTTT | CATMRGFTEAFF
TRBJ2-7 | TRBD2 | NA | TRBV28 | TGTGCCAGCAGTTCTATGGGAGCGGGAGGGGACGAGCAGTACTTC | CASSSMGAGGDEQYF
TRBJ2-4 | NA | NA | TRBV14 | TGTGCCAGCAGCCCCGGTTGGGACACTCAGTACTTC | CASSPGWDTQYF
TRBJ1-2 | TRBD1 | NA | TRBV7-9 | TGTGCCAGCAGCCGACCGAGCAGCCGGGACAGGGTATCTAACTATGGCTACACCTTC | CASSRPSSRDRVSNYGYTF
TRBJ1-4 | TRBD1 | NA | TRBV5-5 | TGTGCCAGCAGCTTGGGTGGGACAGTTAATGAAAAACTGTTTTTT | CASSLGGTVNEKLFF
TRBJ2-7 | NA | NA | TRBV5-6 | TGTGCCAGCAGCTCTGGGACTTACGAGCAGTACTTC | CASSSGTYEQYF
TRBJ1-6 | TRBD1 | NA | TRBV30 | TGTGCCTGGAGTGGCCGGGACAGACTCTCCTATAATTCACCCCTCCACTTT | CAWSGRDRLSYNSPLHF
TRBJ1-3 | NA | NA | TRBV10-2 | TGCGCCAGCAGTGAGTCAGAGGGTACGGACACCATATATTTT | CASSESEGTDTIYF
TRBJ1-5 | TRBD1 | NA | TRBV15 | TGTGCCACCAGCACGGGACAGGGACAGCCCCAGCATTTT | CATSTGQGQPQHF
TRBJ2-7 | NA | once | TRBV6-5 | TGTGCCAGCCATAACCCCGACAGCTCCTACGAGCAGTACTTC | CASHNPDSSYEQYF
TRBJ2-6 | TRBD1 | NA | TRBV7-9 | TGTGCCAGCAGCGCGCAGGGGGCGGGAGGGGCCAACGTCCTGACTTTC | CASSAQGAGGANVLTF
TRBJ1-6 | TRBD1 | once | TRBV5-1 | TGCGCCAGCAGCTGGGGACAGGGTGGGTCACCCCTCCACTTT | CASSWGQGGSPLHF
TRBJ1-6 | NA | NA | TRBV14 | TGTGCCAGCAGCTCTACCCGAGACATGATTAATTCACCCCTCCACTTT | CASSSTRDMINSPLHF
TRBJ2-1 | NA | few | TRBV7-2 | TGTGCCAGCAGCTTAGGGGGGCAGGGAACCTACAATGAGCAGTTCTTC | CASSLGGQGTYNEQFF
TRBJ1-2 | TRBD1 | NA | TRBV10-3 | TGTGCCATCAGTGGGCTTGCGGGACAGTATGGCTACACCTTC | CAISGLAGQYGYTF
TRBJ2-2 | NA | once | TRBV9 | TGTGCCAGCAGCGTAGATTTAGCAAGAGCCGGGGAGCTGTTTTTT | CASSVDLARAGELFF
TRBJ2-1 | NA | NA | TRBV12-3/TRBV12-4 | TGTGCCAGCAGGGCGATGCTCAGGGATGAGCAGTTCTTC | CASRAMLRDEQFF
TRBJ2-3 | TRBD2 | NA | TRBV11-3 | TGTGCCAGCAGCTTCGGGGGAGGGCCGGGAGATACGCAGTATTTT | CASSFGGGPGDTQYF
TRBJ2-7 | TRBD2 | NA | TRBV11-2 | TGTGCCAGCAGGGGCGGGCTAGCGGGAGCCTACGAGCAGTACTTC | CASRGGLAGAYEQYF
TRBJ1-2 | TRBD1 | few | TRBV28 | TGTGCCAGCAGGGGGACAGACCCCTGGTCTGGCTACACCTTC | CASRGTDPWSGYTF
TRBJ1-1 | NA | NA | TRBV27 | TGTGCCAGCAGTTCCAGGGTCACTGAAGCTTTCTTT | CASSSRVTEAFF
TRBJ1-4 | NA | NA | TRBV30 | TGTGCCTGGAGTGCGTCGAGGGTTAATGAAAAACTGTTTTTT | CAWSASRVNEKLFF
TRBJ2-7 | TRBD1 | NA | TRBV27 | TGTGCCAGCGCTCTCTTAGGGGACAGGGGATGGGAGCAGTACTTC | CASALLGDRGWEQYF
TRBJ1-1 | NA | NA | TRBV18 | TGTGCCAGCTCACCCGCAACCCAGGGATATGAAGCTTTCTTT | CASSPATQGYEAFF
TRBJ2-7 | NA | NA | TRBV6-2/TRBV6-3 | TGTGCCAGCAGTCACACAGGGAACGAGCAGTACTTC | CASSHTGNEQYF
TRBJ2-2 | NA | NA | TRBV7-2 | TGTGCCAGCAGCCTGTCCCGAGCGGACACCGGGGAGCTGTTTTTT | CASSLSRADTGELFF
TRBJ2-5 | NA | NA | TRBV3-1/TRBV3-2 | TGTGCCAGCAGCCAAGATAGGAGAGCGGCCCAAGAGACCCAGTACTTC | CASSQDRRAAQETQYF
TRBJ2-6 | TRBD1 | NA | TRBV11-2 | TGTGCCAGCAGCGTCCAGGGGGCTGGGGCCAACGTCCTGACTTTC | CASSVQGAGANVLTF
TRBJ1-2 | TRBD1 | NA | TRBV6-5 | TGTGCCAGCAGTTTGGGACAGATCTATGGCTACACCTTC | CASSLGQIYGYTF
TRBJ1-6 | NA | NA | TRBV5-1 | TGCGCCAGCAGCTTTGGGGGGAACTCACCCCTCCACTTT | CASSFGGNSPLHF
TRBJ1-1 | NA | NA | TRBV13 | TGTGCCAGCAGCCCCTCCGCTGAAGCTTTCTTT | CASSPSAEAFF
TRBJ2-1 | NA | NA | TRBV27 | TGTGCCAGCACCGGGGTAGTTGAGCAGTTCTTC | CASTGVVEQFF
TRBJ2-7 | NA | NA | TRBV7-6 | TGTGCCAGCAGCCGGGGGGAGGGGGCCTACGAGCAGTACTTC | CASSRGEGAYEQYF
TRBJ1-4 | NA | NA | TRBV5-5 | TGTGCCAGCAGCCCACGGACAGCGCTTAATGAAAAACTGTTTTTT | CASSPRTALNEKLFF
TRBJ1-2 | NA | NA | TRBV4-1 | TGCGCCACCAACCCCGGCGCCTTCCGAGGGAACTATGGCTACACCTTC | CATNPGAFRGNYGYTF
TRBJ1-6 | TRBD1 | once | TRBV7-9 | TGTGCCAGCAGCTCAACCGGGACAGGGAGAAGTAGTTATAATTCACCCCTCCACTTT | CASSSTGTGRSSYNSPLHF
TRBJ2-1 | TRBD2 | NA | TRBV11-2 | TGTGCCAGCAGCTTAAGCGGGAGGGGGTACAATGAGCAGTTCTTC | CASSLSGRGYNEQFF
TRBJ1-1 | NA | NA | TRBV30 | TGTGCCTGGAGTGTACTAGACGGTAGAACTGAAGCTTTCTTT | CAWSVLDGRTEAFF